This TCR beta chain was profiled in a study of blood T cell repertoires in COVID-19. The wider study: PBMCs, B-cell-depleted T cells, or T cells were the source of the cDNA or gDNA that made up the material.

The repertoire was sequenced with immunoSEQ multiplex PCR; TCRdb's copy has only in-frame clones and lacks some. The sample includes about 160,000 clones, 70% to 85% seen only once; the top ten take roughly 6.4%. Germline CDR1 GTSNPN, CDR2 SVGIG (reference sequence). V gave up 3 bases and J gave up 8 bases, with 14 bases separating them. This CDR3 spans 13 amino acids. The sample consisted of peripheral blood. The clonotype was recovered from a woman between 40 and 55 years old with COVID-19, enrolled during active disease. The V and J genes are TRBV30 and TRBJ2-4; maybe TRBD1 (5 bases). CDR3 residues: CAWRTAGKDIQYF. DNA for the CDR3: TGTGCCTGGAGAACGGCAGGGAAGGACATTCAGTACTTC. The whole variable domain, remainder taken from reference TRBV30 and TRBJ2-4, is SQTIHQWPATLVQPVGSPLSLECTVEGTSNPNLYWYRQAAGRGLQLLFYSVGIGQISSEVPQNLSASRPQDRQFILSSKKLLLSDSGFYLCAWRTAGKDIQYFGAGTRLSVL.